This T cell receptor (beta chain) was captured in a study of blood T cell repertoires in COVID-19. On the study more broadly: Sites across the United States, Italy and Spain contributed samples from acute and convalescent COVID-19. Nucleic acid was either cDNA or gDNA, and it came from T cells, B-cell-depleted T cells, or PBMCs.

Trimming removed 1 base from V and 4 bases from J, with 10 bases in between. The germline gives CDR1 SGHTA, CDR2 FQGNSA. The CDR3 sequence is 15 residues long. Patients from Seattle were sampled longitudinally, starting during active infection. Authors' processing steps: Estimated nucleated cell counts came from reference gene primer amplification. Here immunoSEQ multiplex PCR was the method, and the copy in TCRdb shows in-frame clones only, minus some. V, J and clone size derive from that table, while D and trimming were established from the DNA sequence. In the table there are roughly 410,000 clones, 70% to 90% of which are singletons.

This clonotype was obtained from a woman aged 40 to 50 with COVID-19, enrolled during active disease. Sequenced: peripheral blood. The chain uses TRBV7-2 and TRBJ2-2, with D possibly being TRBD1 (6 bases). CDR3: CASSLVNRATGELFF. CDR3 DNA: TGTGCCAGCAGCTTAGTAAACAGGGCCACCGGGGAGCTGTTTTTT.